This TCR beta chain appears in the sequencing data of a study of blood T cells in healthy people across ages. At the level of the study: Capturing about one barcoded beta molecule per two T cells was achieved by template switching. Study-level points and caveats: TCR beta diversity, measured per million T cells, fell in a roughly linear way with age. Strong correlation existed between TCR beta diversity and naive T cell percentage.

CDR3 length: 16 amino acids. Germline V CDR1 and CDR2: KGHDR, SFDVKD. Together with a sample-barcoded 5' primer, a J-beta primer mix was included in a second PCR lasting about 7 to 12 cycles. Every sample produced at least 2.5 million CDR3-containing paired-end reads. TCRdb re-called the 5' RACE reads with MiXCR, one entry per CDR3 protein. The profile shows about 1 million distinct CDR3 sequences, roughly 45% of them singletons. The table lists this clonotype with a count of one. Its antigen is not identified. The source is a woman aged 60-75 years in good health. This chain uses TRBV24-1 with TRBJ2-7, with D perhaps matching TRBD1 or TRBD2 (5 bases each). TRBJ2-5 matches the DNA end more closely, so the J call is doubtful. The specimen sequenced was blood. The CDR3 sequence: CATSDADGGRGETQYF. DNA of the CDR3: TGTGCCACCAGTGATGCTGATGGGGGTAGGGGTGAGACCCAGTACTTC.